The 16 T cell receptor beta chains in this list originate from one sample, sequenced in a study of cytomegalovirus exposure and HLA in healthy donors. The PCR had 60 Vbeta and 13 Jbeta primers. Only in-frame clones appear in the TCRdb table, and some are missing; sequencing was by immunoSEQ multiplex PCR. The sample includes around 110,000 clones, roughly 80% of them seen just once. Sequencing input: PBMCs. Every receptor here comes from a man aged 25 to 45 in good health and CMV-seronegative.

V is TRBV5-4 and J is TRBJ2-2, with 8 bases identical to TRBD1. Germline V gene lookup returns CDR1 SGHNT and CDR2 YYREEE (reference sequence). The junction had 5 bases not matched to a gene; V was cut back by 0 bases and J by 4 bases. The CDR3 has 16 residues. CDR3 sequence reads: CASSLDRGSITGELFF. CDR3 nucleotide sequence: TGTGCCAGCAGCTTGGACAGGGGGTCTATCACCGGGGAGCTGTTTTTT. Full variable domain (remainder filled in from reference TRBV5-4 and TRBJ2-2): ETGVTQSPTHLIKTRGQQVTLRCSSQSGHNTVSWYQQALGQGPQFIFQYYREEENGRGNFPPRFSGLQFPNYSSELNVNALELDDSALYLCASSLDRGSITGELFFGEGSRLTVL.

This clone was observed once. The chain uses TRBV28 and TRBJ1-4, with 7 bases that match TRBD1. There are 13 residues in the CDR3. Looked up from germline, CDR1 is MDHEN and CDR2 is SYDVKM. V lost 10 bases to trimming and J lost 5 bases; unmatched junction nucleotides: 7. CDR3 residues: CATRGGLNEKLFF. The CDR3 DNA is TGTGCCACCAGGGGGGGGTTAAATGAAAAACTGTTTTTT.

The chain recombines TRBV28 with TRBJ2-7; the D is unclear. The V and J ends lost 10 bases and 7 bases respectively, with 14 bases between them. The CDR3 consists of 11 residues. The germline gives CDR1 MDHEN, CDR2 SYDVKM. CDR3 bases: TGTGCCACCATGGCTTATTGGGAGCAGTACTTC. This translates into CATMAYWEQYF.

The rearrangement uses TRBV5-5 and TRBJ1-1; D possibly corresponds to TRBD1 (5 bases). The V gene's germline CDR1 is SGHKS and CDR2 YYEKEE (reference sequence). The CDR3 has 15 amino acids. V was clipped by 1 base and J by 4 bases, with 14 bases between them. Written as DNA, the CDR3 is TGTGCCAGCAGCTTGTGGGGGGACCATGTCACTGAAGCTTTCTTT. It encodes CASSLWGDHVTEAFF.

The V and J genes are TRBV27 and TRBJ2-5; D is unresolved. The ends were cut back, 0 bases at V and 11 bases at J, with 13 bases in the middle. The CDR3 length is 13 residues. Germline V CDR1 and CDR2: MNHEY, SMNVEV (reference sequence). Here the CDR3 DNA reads TGTGCCAGCAGTTTATCCCCCGCTAAGGAGCAGTACTTC. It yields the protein CASSLSPAKEQYF.

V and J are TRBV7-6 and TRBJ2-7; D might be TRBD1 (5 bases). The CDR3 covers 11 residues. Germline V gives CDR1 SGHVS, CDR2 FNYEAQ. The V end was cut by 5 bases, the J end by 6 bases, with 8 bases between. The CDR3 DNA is TGTGCCAGCAGCCAGGGCCCCGAGCAGTACTTC. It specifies CASSQGPEQYF.

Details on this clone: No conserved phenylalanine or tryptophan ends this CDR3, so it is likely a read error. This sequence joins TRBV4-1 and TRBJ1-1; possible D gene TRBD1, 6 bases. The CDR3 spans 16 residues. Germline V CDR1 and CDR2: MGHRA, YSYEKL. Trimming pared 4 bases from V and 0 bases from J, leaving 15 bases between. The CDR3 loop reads CASSLRTVEMNTEAFL. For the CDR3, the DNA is TGCGCCAGCAGCCTTCGGACAGTAGAGATGAACACTGAAGCTTTCCTT.

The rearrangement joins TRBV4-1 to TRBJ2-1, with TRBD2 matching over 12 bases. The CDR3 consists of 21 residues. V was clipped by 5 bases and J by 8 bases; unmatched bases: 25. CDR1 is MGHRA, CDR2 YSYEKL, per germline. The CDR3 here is CASSWAGTGDFTSGGFDEQFF. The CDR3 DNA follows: TGCGCCAGCAGCTGGGCCGGGACAGGGGATTTTACTAGCGGGGGGTTCGATGAGCAGTTCTTC.

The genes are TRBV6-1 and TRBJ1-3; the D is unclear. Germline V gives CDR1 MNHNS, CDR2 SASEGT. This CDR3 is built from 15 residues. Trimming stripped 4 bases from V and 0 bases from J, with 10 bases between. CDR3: CASSVGVLSGNTIYF. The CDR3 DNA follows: TGTGCCAGCAGTGTAGGAGTGCTCTCTGGAAACACCATATATTTT.

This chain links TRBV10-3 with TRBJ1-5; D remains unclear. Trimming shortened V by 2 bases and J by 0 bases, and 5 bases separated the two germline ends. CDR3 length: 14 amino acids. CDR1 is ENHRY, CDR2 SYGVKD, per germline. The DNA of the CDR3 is TGTGCCATCAGTGAGAACTATAGCAATCAGCCCCAGCATTTT. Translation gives CAISENYSNQPQHF.

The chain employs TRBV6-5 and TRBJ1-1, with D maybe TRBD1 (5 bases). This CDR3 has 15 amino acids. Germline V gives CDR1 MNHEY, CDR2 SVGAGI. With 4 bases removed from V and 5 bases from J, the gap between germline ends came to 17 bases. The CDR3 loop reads CASSFIRVRETEAFF. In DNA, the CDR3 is TGTGCCAGCAGTTTCATCAGGGTGCGGGAGACTGAAGCTTTCTTT.

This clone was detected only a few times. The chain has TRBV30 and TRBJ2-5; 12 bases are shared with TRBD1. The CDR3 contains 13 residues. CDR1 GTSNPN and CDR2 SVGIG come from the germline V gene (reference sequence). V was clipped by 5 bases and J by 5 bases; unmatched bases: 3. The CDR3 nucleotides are TGTGCCTGGGGGACAGGGGGCTTCGAGACCCAGTACTTC. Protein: CAWGTGGFETQYF.

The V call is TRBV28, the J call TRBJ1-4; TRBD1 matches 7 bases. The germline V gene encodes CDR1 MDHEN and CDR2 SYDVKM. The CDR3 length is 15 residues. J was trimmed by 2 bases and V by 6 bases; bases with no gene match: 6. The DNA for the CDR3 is TGTGCCAGCAGCTCATTGACAGGGACTAATGAAAAACTGTTTTTT. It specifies CASSSLTGTNEKLFF.

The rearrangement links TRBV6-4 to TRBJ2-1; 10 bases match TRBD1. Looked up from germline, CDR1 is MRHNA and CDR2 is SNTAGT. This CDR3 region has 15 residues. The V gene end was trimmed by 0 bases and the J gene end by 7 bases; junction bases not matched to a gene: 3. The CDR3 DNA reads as TGTGCCAGCAGTGACTCTGACAGGGGGCATAATGAGCAGTTCTTC. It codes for CASSDSDRGHNEQFF.

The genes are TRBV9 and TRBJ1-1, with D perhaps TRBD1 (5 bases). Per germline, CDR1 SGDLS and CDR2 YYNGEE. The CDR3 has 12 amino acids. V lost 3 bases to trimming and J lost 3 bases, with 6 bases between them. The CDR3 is CASSGGDTEAFF. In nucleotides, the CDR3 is TGTGCCAGCAGCGGGGGGGACACTGAAGCTTTCTTT.

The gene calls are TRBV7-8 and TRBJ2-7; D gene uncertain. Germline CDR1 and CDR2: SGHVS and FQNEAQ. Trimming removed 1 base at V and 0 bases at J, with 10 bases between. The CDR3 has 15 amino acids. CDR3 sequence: CASSLEQWSSYEQYF. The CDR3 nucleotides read TGTGCCAGCAGCTTAGAGCAGTGGAGCTCCTACGAGCAGTACTTC.